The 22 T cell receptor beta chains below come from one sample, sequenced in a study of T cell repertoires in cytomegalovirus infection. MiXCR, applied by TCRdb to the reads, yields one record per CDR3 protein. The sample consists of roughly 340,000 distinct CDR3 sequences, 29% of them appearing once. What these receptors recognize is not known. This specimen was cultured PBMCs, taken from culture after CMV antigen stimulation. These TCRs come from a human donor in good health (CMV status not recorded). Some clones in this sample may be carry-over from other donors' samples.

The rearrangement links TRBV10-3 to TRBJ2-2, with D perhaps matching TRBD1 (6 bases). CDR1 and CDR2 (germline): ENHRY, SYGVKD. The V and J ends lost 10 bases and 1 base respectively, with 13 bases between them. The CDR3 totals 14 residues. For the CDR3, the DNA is TGTGCCACCGCTCTGACAGGGAACACCGGGGAGCTGTTTTTT. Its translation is CATALTGNTGELFF.

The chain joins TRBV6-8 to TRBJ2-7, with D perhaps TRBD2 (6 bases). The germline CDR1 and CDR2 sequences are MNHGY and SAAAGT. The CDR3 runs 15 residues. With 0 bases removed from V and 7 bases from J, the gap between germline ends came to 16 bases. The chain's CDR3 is CASSYSIRAEGEQYF. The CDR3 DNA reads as TGTGCCAGCAGTTACTCGATACGAGCGGAGGGAGAGCAGTACTTC.

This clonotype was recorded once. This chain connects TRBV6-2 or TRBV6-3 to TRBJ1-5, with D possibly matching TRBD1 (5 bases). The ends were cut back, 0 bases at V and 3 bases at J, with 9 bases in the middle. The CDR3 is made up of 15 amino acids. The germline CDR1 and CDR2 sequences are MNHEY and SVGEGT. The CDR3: CASSYSETDNQPQHF. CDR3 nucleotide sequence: TGTGCCAGCAGTTACTCGGAGACAGACAATCAGCCCCAGCATTTT.

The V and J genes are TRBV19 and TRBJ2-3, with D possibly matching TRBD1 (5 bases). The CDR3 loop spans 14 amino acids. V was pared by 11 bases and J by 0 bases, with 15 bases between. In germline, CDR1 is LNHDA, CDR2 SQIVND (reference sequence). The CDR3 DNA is TGTGCCGGCGACAGTTCCCATAGCACAGATACGCAGTATTTT. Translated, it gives CAGDSSHSTDTQYF.

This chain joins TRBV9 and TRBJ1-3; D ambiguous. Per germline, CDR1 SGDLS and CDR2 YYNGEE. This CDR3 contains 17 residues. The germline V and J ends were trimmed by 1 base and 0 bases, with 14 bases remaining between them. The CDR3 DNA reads TGTGCCAGCAGCGTAAATTCCGGCAGCAGCTCTGGAAACACCATATATTTT. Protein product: CASSVNSGSSSGNTIYF.

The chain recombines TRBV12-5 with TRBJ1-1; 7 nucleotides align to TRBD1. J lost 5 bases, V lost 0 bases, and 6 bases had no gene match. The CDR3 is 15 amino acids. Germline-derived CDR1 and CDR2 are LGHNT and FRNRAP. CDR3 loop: CASGLVLQGVTEAFF. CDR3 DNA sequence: TGTGCTAGTGGTTTGGTTCTCCAGGGGGTAACTGAAGCTTTCTTT.

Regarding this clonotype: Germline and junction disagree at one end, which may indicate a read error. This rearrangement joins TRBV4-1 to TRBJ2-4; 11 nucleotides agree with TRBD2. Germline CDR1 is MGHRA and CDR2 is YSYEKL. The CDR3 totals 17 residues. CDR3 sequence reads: CASSQDIPLAGENIQYF. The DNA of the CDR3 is TGTGCCAGCAGCCAAGATATTCCACTAGCGGGAGAAAACATTCAGTACTTC.

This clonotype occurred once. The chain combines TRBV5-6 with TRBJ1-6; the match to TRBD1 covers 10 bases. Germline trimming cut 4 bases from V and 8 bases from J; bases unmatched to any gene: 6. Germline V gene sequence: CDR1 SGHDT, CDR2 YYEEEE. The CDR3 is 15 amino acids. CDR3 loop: CASSPSTGGDSPLHF. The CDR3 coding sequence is TGTGCCAGCAGCCCTTCGACAGGGGGCGATTCACCCCTCCACTTT.

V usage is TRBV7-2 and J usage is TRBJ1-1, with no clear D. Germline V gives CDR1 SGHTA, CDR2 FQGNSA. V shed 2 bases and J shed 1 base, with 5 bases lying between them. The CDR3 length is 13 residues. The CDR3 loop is CASSLIWNTEAFF. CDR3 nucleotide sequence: TGTGCCAGCAGCTTAATTTGGAACACTGAAGCTTTCTTT.

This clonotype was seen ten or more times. The CDR3 protein is CASSIAWGGIALNEQFF. For the CDR3, the DNA is TGTGCCAGTAGTATAGCTTGGGGGGGCATCGCCCTCAATGAGCAGTTCTTC. V and J are TRBV19 and TRBJ2-1; tentatively, D is TRBD2 (7 bases). Trimming removed 1 base at V and 6 bases at J, with 19 bases between. Germline CDR1 and CDR2: LNHDA and SQIVND (reference sequence). The CDR3 covers 17 residues.

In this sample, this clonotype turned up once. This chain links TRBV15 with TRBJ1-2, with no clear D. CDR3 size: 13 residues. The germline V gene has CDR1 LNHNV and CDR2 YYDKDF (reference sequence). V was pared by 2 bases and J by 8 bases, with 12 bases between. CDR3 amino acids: CATSRQRGQGYTF. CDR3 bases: TGTGCCACCAGCAGACAGAGAGGTCAAGGCTACACCTTC.

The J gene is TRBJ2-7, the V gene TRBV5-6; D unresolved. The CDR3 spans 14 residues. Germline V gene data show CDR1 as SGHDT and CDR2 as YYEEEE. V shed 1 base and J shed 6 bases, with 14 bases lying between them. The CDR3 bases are TGTGCCAGCAGCTTGACCCTGGATAGGGCCGAGCAGTACTTC. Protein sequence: CASSLTLDRAEQYF.

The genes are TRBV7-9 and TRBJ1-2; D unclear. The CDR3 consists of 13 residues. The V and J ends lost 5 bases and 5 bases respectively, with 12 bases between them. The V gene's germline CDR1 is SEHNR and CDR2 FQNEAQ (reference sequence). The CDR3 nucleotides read TGTGCCAGCAGCCAGACGGCAGAATATGGCTACACCTTC. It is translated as CASSQTAEYGYTF.

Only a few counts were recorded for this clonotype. CDR3 sequence reads: CASGGRGHYGYTF. CDR3 nucleotides: TGTGCCAGTGGGGGAAGGGGGCACTATGGCTACACCTTC. The chain is built from TRBV12-3 or TRBV12-4 and TRBJ1-2; 7 bases line up with TRBD1. CDR3 size: 13 residues. With 9 bases clipped from V and 3 bases from J, the junction kept 7 bases outside the gene matches.

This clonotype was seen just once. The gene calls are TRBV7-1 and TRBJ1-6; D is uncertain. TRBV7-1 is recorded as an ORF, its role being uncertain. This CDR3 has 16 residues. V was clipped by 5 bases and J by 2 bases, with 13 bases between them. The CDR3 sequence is CASSASERAYNSPLHF. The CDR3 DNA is TGTGCCAGCAGCGCTTCCGAAAGGGCCTATAATTCACCCCTCCACTTT.

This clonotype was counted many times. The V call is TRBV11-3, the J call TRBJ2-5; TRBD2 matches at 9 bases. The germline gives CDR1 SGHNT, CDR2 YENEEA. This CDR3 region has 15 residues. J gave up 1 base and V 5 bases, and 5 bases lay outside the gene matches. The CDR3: CASSLSGGRQETQYF. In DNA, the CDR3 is TGTGCCAGCAGCCTTAGCGGGGGCCGCCAAGAGACCCAGTACTTC.

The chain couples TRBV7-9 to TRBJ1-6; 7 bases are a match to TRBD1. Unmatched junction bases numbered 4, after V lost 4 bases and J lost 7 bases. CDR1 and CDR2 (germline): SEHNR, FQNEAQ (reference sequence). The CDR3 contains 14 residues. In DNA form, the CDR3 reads TGTGCCAGCAGCTCAGGGACAGCAAATTCACCCCTCCACTTT. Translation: CASSSGTANSPLHF.

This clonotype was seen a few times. CDR3 coding DNA: TGTGCCAGCAGTGCCAACGAGGGGACAGGGATCGATGAGCAGTTCTTC. This gives the protein CASSANEGTGIDEQFF. J is TRBJ2-1 and V is TRBV6-1, with 9 bases aligning to TRBD1. The V segment lost 4 bases and the J segment 8 bases; nucleotides outside the gene matches: 12. CDR1 is MNHNS and CDR2 is SASEGT in the germline V gene. This CDR3 comprises 16 residues.

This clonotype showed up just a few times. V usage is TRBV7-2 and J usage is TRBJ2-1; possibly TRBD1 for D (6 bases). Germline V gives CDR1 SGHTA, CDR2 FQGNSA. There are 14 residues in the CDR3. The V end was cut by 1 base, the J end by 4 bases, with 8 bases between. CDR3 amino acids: CASSLGDIYNEQFF. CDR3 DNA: TGTGCCAGCAGCTTAGGGGACATATACAATGAGCAGTTCTTC.

CDR3: CATSSARLGGYEQYF. CDR3 nucleotides: TGTGCCACCAGCAGCGCCCGTTTAGGGGGATACGAGCAGTACTTC. V usage is TRBV15 and J usage is TRBJ2-7, with D maybe TRBD1 (6 bases). The CDR3 extends over 15 amino acids. Per the germline V gene, CDR1 is LNHNV and CDR2 is YYDKDF (reference sequence). Trimming pared 3 bases from V and 4 bases from J, leaving 16 bases between.

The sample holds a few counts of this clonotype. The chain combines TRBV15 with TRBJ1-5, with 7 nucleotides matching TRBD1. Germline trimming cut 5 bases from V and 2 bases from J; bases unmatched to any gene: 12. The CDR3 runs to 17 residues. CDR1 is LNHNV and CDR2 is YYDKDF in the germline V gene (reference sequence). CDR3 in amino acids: CATSGGTRQGGNQPQHF. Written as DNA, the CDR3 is TGTGCCACCAGCGGAGGAACTCGACAGGGAGGCAATCAGCCCCAGCATTTT.

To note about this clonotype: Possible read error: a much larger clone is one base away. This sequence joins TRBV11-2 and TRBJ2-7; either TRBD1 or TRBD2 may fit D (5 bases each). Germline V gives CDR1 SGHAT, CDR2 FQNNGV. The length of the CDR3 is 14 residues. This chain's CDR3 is CASRTPGRLYKQYF. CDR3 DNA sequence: TGTGCCAGCAGGACCCCGGGACGGCTCTACAAGCAGTACTTC.